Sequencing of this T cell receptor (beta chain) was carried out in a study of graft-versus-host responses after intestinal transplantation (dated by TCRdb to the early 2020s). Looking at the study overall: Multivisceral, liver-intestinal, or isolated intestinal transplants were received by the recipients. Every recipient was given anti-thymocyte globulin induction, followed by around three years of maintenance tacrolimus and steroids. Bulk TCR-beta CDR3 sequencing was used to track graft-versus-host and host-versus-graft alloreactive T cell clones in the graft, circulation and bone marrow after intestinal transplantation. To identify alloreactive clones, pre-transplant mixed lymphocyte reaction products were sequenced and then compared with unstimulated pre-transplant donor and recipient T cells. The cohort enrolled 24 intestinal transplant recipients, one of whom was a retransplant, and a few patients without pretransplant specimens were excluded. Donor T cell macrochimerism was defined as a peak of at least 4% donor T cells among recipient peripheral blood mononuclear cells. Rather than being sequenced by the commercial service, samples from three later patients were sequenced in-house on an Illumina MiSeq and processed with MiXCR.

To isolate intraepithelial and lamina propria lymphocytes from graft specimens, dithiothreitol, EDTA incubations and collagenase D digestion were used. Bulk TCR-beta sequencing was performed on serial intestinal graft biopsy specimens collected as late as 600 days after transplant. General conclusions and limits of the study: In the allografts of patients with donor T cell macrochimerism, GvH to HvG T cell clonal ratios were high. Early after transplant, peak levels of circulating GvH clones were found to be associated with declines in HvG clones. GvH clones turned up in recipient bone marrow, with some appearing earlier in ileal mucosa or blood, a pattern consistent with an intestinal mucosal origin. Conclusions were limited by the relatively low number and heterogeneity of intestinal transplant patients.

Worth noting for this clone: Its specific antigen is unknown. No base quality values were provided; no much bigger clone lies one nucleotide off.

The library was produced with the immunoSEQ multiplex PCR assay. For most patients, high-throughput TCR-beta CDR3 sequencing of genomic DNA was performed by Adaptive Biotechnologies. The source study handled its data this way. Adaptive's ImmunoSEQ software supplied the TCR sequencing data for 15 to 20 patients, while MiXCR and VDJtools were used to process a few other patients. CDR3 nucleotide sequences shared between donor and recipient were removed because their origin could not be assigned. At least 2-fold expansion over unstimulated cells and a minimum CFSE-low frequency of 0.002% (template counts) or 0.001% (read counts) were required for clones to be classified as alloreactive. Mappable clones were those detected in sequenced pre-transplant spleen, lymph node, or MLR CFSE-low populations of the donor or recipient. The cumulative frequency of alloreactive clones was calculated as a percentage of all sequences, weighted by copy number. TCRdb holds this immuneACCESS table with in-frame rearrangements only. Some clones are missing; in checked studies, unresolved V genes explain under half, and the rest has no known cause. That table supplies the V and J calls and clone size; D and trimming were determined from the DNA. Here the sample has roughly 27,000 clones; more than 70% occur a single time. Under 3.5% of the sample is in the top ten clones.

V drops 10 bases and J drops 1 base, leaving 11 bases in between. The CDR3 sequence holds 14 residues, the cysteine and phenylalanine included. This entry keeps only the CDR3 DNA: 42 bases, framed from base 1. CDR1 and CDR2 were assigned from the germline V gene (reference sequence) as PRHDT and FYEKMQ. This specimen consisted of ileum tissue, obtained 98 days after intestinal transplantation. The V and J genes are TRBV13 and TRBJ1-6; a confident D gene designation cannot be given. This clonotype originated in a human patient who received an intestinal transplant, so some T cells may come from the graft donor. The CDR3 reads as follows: CATLRRSYNSPLHF. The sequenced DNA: TGTGCCACCCTCCGAAGATCCTATAATTCACCCCTCCACTTT.